Each of the 7 T cell receptor beta chains below was sequenced from the same sample in a study of cytomegalovirus exposure and HLA in healthy donors. Clones were sequenced by immunoSEQ multiplex PCR, and TCRdb holds only the in-frame ones, with some missing. The data contain some 160,000 clones, 85% to 90% of them singletons. Sequencing was carried out using PBMCs. The source of these receptors is a man aged 18 to 35 in good health and CMV-seronegative.

This rearrangement joins TRBV11-2 to TRBJ1-2, with 7 nucleotides matching TRBD1. The V segment lost 3 bases and the J segment 8 bases; nucleotides outside the gene matches: 6. Germline CDR1 reads SGHAT; CDR2 reads FQNNGV. This CDR3 is 13 amino acids long. For the CDR3, the DNA is TGTGCCAGCAGCTTCGACAGGGTGAGCGGCTACACCTTC. The encoded protein is CASSFDRVSGYTF. The full variable domain, completed using reference TRBV11-2 and TRBJ1-2, is EAGVAQSPRYKIIEKRQSVAFWCNPISGHATLYWYQQILGQGPKLLIQFQNNGVVDDSQLPKDRFSAERLKGVDSTLKIQPAKLEDSAVYLCASSFDRVSGYTFGSGTRLTVV.

This CDR3 is CASSSTGFQWLSGSLAFF. CDR3 nucleotide sequence: TGTGCCAGCAGTTCCACAGGGTTTCAGTGGTTATCCGGATCGTTGGCTTTCTTT. The rearrangement links TRBV27 to TRBJ1-1; perhaps TRBD1 as D (6 bases). Germline values: CDR1 MNHEY, CDR2 SMNVEV (reference sequence). This CDR3 is 18 amino acids long. V dropped 4 bases and J dropped 11 bases, with 32 bases sitting between them.

The chain combines TRBV19 with TRBJ1-2; 7 bases map to TRBD1. Germline loops: CDR1 LNHDA, CDR2 SQIVND (reference sequence). The CDR3 totals 13 residues. V dropped 7 bases and J dropped 8; count of bases not matched to a gene: 10. CDR3 protein: CASNPDRKNGYTF. The CDR3 nucleotides read TGTGCCAGTAACCCGGACAGGAAGAACGGCTACACCTTC.

On this clone: Additional DNA sequences in this sample encode the identical CDR3. This chain links TRBV27 with TRBJ2-2, with 10 bases fitting TRBD1. Trimming took 5 bases from V and 4 from J; bases not matched to a gene: 4. The CDR3 sequence is 15 residues long. Germline V CDR1 and CDR2: MNHEY, SMNVEV (reference sequence). The CDR3 DNA is TGTGCCAGCAGTCGAGGGACAGGGGCCACCGGGGAGCTGTTTTTT. Its translation: CASSRGTGATGELFF.

In nucleotides, the CDR3 is TGTGCCAGCTCACCGGCACGCACAACTAATGAAAAACTGTTTTTT. Its protein product is CASSPARTTNEKLFF. The chain recombines TRBV18 with TRBJ1-4; D gene ambiguous. This CDR3 is 15 amino acids long. V was clipped by 3 bases and J by 0 bases, with 8 bases between them. CDR1 is KGHSH, CDR2 LQKENI, per germline.

CDR3 in DNA: TGTGCCGGTTCTGGGGCCGGGACAGATACGCAGTATTTT. Residues: CAGSGAGTDTQYF. V and J are TRBV10-3 and TRBJ2-3; a possible D gene is TRBD1 (5 bases). This CDR3 is 13 amino acids long. With 11 bases removed from V and 3 bases from J, the gap between germline ends came to 15 bases. The germline gives CDR1 ENHRY, CDR2 SYGVKD.

The chain is built from TRBV19 and TRBJ1-5; 8 bases line up with TRBD1. This CDR3 has 16 amino acids. The V gene end was trimmed by 6 bases and the J gene end by 7 bases; junction bases not matched to a gene: 14. The germline V gene has CDR1 LNHDA and CDR2 SQIVND (reference sequence). CDR3 nucleotides: TGTGCCAGTAGGTCCTCAGGGGGCAGGGTGGAACAGCCCCAGCATTTT. Translation gives CASRSSGGRVEQPQHF.